The 11 T cell receptor beta chains reported below all come from one sample, sequenced in a study of cytomegalovirus exposure and HLA in healthy donors. Primers for the PCR totalled 60 Vbeta and 13 Jbeta. Only in-frame clones appear in the TCRdb table, and some are missing; sequencing was by immunoSEQ multiplex PCR. The table includes roughly 200,000 clones, 75% to 85% detected once. The sequencing sample was made of PBMCs. Receptor source: a boy between 10 and 17 years old in good health and CMV-seronegative.

The V call is TRBV6-4, the J call TRBJ2-3, with 12 bases aligning to TRBD2. This CDR3 spans 17 amino acids. After removal of 4 bases from V and 4 bases from J, the junction contained 9 bases not matched to a gene. Germline values: CDR1 MRHNA, CDR2 SNTAGT. The CDR3, as DNA: TGTGCCAGCAGTGGCAGTACTAGCGGGGGGCCGTCAGATACGCAGTATTTT. Translating it yields CASSGSTSGGPSDTQYF.

J is TRBJ1-3 and V is TRBV12-5; D ambiguous. Germline V lookup: CDR1 LGHNT, CDR2 FRNRAP. The CDR3 spans 16 residues. V gave up 0 bases and J gave up 2 bases, with 11 bases separating them. The CDR3 region has the DNA TGTGCTAGTGGTTTGGTACTGTACGGGGCTGGAAACACCATATATTTT. Its protein is CASGLVLYGAGNTIYF. Together with reference TRBV12-5 and TRBJ1-3, the CDR3 gives the full variable domain: DARVTQTPRHKVTEMGQEVTMRCQPILGHNTVFWYRQTMMQGLELLAYFRNRAPLDDSGMPKDRFSAEMPDATLATLKIQPSEPRDSAVYFCASGLVLYGAGNTIYFGEGSWLTVV.

In its sample, this clone was seen once. The chain couples TRBV5-4 to TRBJ1-2; 7 bases line up with TRBD1. Losses at the gene ends were 4 bases for V and 6 bases for J; bases not matched to a gene: 9. The V gene's germline CDR1 is SGHNT and CDR2 YYREEE (reference sequence). This CDR3 spans 14 amino acids. This CDR3 is CASSSIQGSHGYTF. In nucleotides, the CDR3 is TGTGCCAGCAGCAGTATACAGGGGTCCCATGGCTACACCTTC. Drawing the rest from reference TRBV5-4 and TRBJ1-2, the complete variable domain is ETGVTQSPTHLIKTRGQQVTLRCSSQSGHNTVSWYQQALGQGPQFIFQYYREEENGRGNFPPRFSGLQFPNYSSELNVNALELDDSALYLCASSSIQGSHGYTFGSGTRLTVV.

This clone was detected only once. This rearrangement joins TRBV19 to TRBJ1-1, with D possibly being TRBD1 (6 bases). Germline V lookup: CDR1 LNHDA, CDR2 SQIVND (reference sequence). Trimming took 6 bases from V and 3 from J, leaving 17 bases between them. This CDR3 is 15 amino acids long. CDR3 nucleotide sequence: TGTGCCAGTAGATTGGGAGGGGGGGACCACACTGAAGCTTTCTTT. Amino acid sequence: CASRLGGGDHTEAFF.

This clone has a single count. The genes are TRBV11-2 and TRBJ2-2; D gene uncertain. The V gene's germline CDR1 is SGHAT and CDR2 FQNNGV. The CDR3 extends over 20 amino acids. V was shortened by 0 bases and J by 4 bases, with 24 bases between the two germline ends. The CDR3 protein is CASSLDRWVGATGSTGELFF. CDR3 nucleotides: TGTGCCAGCAGCTTAGATCGGTGGGTCGGTGCGACGGGTAGCACCGGGGAGCTGTTTTTT. Based on the CDR3 plus reference TRBV11-2 and TRBJ2-2, the full variable domain is EAGVAQSPRYKIIEKRQSVAFWCNPISGHATLYWYQQILGQGPKLLIQFQNNGVVDDSQLPKDRFSAERLKGVDSTLKIQPAKLEDSAVYLCASSLDRWVGATGSTGELFFGEGSRLTVL.

The genes are TRBV5-1 and TRBJ2-5; 7 bases fit TRBD1. The CDR3 has 14 residues. V trimming: 0 bases; J trimming: 5 bases; junction bases outside the gene matches: 4. Germline loops: CDR1 SGHRS, CDR2 YFSETQ. CDR3 DNA sequence: TGCGCCAGCAGCTTGGACAGGGGAGAGGAGACCCAGTACTTC. It translates to CASSLDRGEETQYF.

The chain has TRBV30 and TRBJ2-3; TRBD2 matches 9 bases. The CDR3 is 16 amino acids. Germline CDR1 GTSNPN, CDR2 SVGIG (reference sequence). V lost 0 bases and J lost 3; bases outside the gene matches: 7. CDR3: CAWSVRPSGRTDTQYF. The DNA of the CDR3 is TGTGCCTGGAGTGTAAGACCAAGCGGGAGGACAGATACGCAGTATTTT.

This chain joins TRBV7-9 and TRBJ1-5, with a possible D match to TRBD1 (6 bases). The V gene lost 5 bases and the J gene lost 7 bases, with 15 bases spanning the gap. Germline V gene sequence: CDR1 SEHNR, CDR2 FQNEAQ (reference sequence). CDR3 size: 14 residues. Here the CDR3 reads CASSHTGLDQPQHF. The CDR3 coding sequence is TGTGCCAGCAGCCATACAGGGTTAGACCAGCCCCAGCATTTT.

The chain combines TRBV2 with TRBJ1-5; D is undetermined. V lost 3 bases to trimming and J lost 9 bases, with 6 bases between them. The CDR3 has 11 residues. Germline V gene data show CDR1 as SNHLY and CDR2 as FYNNEI. The CDR3 DNA sequence: TGTGCCAGCAGTGACGGAGGGCCCCAGCATTTT. Its protein product is CASSDGGPQHF.

The table lists this clone with a few counts. V is TRBV5-1 and J is TRBJ2-1; 8 bases agree with TRBD1. This CDR3 is built from 16 residues. Germline V lookup: CDR1 SGHRS, CDR2 YFSETQ. The J segment lost 5 bases and the V segment lost 0 bases, leaving 7 bases of the junction unmatched. In DNA, the CDR3 is TGCGCCAGCAGCTTGGGGGGGACAGGATGGGACAATGAGCAGTTCTTC. Protein product: CASSLGGTGWDNEQFF.

CDR3 sequence (DNA): TGTGCCAGCAGCTTACGGGAGTCCTACAATGAGCAGTTCTTC. Its translation: CASSLRESYNEQFF. The chain combines TRBV11-3 with TRBJ2-1, with D possibly matching TRBD2 (6 bases). V lost 2 bases and J 1 base, leaving 6 bases between the germline ends. This CDR3 has 14 amino acids. From germline, CDR1 is SGHNT and CDR2 YENEEA.